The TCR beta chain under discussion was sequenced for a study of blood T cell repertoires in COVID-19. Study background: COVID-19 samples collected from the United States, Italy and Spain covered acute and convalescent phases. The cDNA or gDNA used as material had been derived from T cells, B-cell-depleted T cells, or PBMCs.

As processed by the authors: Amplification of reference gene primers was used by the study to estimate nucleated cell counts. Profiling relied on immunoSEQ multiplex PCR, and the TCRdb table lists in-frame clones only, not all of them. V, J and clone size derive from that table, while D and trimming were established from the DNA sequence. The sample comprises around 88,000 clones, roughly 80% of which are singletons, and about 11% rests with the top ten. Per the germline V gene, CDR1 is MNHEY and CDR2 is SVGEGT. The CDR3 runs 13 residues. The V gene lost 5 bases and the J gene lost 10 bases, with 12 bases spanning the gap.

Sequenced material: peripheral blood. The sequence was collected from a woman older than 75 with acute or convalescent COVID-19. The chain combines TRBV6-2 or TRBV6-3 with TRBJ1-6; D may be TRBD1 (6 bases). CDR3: CASSRDNWSPLHF. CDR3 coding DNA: TGTGCCAGCAGTCGGGACAATTGGTCACCCCTCCACTTT.